This section outlines one T cell receptor beta chain sequence together with its context. This record comes from a study of regulatory T cells in long-lasting Graves disease. Study background: Recently diagnosed Graves' patients had received antithyroid drugs for under 3 months.

Noted time point: newly diagnosed GD, antithyroid drugs for less than 3 months. With RNA extracted from PBMCs as input, the TCR library was made. As collected, the peripheral blood samples measured roughly 8.6 milliliters each and went into EDTA tubes. The CDR3 covers 15 residues. Trimming pared 5 bases from V and 0 bases from J, leaving 14 bases between. From germline, CDR1 is MDHEN and CDR2 SYDVKM. Building of the TCR beta libraries involved iRepertoire HTBI primers and Arm-PCR of CDR3 regions. TCRdb itself ran the multiplex PCR reads through MiXCR, one entry per CDR3 protein. The profile shows hundreds of thousands of distinct CDR3 sequences, about 15% of them singletons. These sequences were also reported in another study, on T cells in Graves' hyperthyroidism and ophthalmopathy. That study reports: The hyperthyroidism patients had all been newly diagnosed, and their disease duration was under 2 months. Their ages ranged from 18 to 65 years.

This chain connects TRBV28 to TRBJ2-7, with D perhaps matching TRBD1 (6 bases). This receptor was obtained from a man between 18 and 35 years old with Graves disease. The source was peripheral blood mononuclear cells (PBMCs), collected at new diagnosis, from a patient treated with antithyroid drugs. DNA for the CDR3: TGTGCCAGCAGTACCCCCCAGGGGATCTCCTACGAGCAGTACTTC. Translating gives CASSTPQGISYEQYF.